The sequence of this T cell receptor beta chain was determined in a study of blood T cell repertoires in COVID-19. As for the study in general: The origin of the acute and convalescent COVID-19 samples was the United States, Italy and Spain. Sources were T cells, B-cell-depleted T cells, or PBMCs; the material itself was cDNA or gDNA.

This study enrolled people aged about 18 to 100 from about two dozen US geographic areas. Before being deemed recovered, Cohort 3 donors had two negative PCRs, clearance, or symptom resolution. Assay: immunoSEQ multiplex PCR; the TCRdb copy retains only in-frame clones and omits some. The table lists about 220,000 clones, over 75% of them singletons. This clone has only one observation. Specimen: PBMCs or T cells enriched from blood (not recorded which). The receptor's source is an older woman who had recovered from COVID-19.

CDR3 nucleotides: TGTGCCAGCAGCTTTCTGACTAGCGGGAGCGATACGCAGTATTTT. The encoded protein is CASSFLTSGSDTQYF. V and J are TRBV7-8 and TRBJ2-3; 12 bases are shared with TRBD2. Unmatched junction bases numbered 4, after V lost 3 bases and J lost 6 bases. This CDR3 is 15 amino acids long. Germline CDR1 is SGHVS and CDR2 is FQNEAQ.